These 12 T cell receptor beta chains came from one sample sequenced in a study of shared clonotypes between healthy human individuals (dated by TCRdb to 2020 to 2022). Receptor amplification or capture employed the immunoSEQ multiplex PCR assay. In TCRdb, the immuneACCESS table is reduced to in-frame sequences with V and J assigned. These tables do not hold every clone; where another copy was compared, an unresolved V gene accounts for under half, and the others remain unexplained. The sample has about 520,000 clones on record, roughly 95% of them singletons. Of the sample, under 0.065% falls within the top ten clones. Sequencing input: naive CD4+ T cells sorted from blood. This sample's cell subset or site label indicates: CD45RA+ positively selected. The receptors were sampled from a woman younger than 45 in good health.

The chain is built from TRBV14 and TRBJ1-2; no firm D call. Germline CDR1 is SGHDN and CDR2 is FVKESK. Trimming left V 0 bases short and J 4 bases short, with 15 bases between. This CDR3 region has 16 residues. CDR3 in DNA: TGTGCCAGCAGCCAAGATTCGGGCACCCCGGGCTATGGCTACACCTTC. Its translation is CASSQDSGTPGYGYTF.

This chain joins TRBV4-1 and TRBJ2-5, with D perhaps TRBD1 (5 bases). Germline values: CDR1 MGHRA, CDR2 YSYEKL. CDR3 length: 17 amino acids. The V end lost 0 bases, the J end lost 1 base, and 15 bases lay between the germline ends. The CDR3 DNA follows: TGCGCCAGCAGCCAAGATCCAGGGTTCCTTTCCCAAGAGACCCAGTACTTC. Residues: CASSQDPGFLSQETQYF.

The chain's CDR3 is CASSRGGNTEAFF. DNA of the CDR3: TGTGCCAGCAGTAGGGGGGGGAACACTGAAGCTTTCTTT. V gene TRBV6-5 combines with J gene TRBJ1-1, with a weak D call TRBD1 (6 bases). The CDR3 length is 13 residues. The V end lost 5 bases, the J end lost 1 base, and 8 bases lay between the germline ends. CDR1 and CDR2 from the germline V gene are MNHEY and SVGAGI.

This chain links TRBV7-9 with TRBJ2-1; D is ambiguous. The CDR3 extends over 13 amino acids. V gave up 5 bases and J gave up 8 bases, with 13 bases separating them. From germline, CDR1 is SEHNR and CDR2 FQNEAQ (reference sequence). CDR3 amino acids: CASSTLGGDEQFF. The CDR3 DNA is TGTGCCAGCAGCACGTTGGGCGGCGATGAGCAGTTCTTC. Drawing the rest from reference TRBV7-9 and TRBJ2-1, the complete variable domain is DTGVSQNPRHKITKRGQNVTFRCDPISEHNRLYWYRQTLGQGPEFLTYFQNEAQLEKSRLLSDRFSAERPKGSFSTLEIQRTEQGDSAMYLCASSTLGGDEQFFGPGTRLTVL.

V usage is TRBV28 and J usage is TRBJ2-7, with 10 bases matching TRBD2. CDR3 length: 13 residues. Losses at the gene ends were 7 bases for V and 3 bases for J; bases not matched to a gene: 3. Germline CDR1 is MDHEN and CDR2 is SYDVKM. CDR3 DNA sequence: TGTGCCAGCACCCTAGCGGGGGTCTACGAGCAGTACTTC. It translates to CASTLAGVYEQYF.

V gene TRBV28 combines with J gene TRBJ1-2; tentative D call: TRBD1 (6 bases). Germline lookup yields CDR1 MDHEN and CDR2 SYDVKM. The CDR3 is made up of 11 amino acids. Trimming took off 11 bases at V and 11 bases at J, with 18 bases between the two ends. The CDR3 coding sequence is TGTGCCGCGGGGGGCAGGCCCCTTTACACCTTC. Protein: CAAGGRPLYTF.

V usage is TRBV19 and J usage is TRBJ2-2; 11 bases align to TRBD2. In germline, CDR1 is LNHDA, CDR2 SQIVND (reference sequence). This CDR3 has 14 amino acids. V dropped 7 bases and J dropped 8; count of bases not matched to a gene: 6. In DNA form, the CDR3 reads TGTGCCAGTATTCATACTAGCGGGAGAGGGGAGCTGTTTTTT. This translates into CASIHTSGRGELFF.

The CDR3 protein is CASSLYGTSATDTQYF. The CDR3 DNA is TGTGCCAGCAGCTTATATGGGACTAGCGCCACAGATACGCAGTATTTT. This chain uses TRBV7-9 with TRBJ2-3, with 10 bases aligning to TRBD2. The CDR3 sequence is 16 residues long. Germline V lookup: CDR1 SEHNR, CDR2 FQNEAQ (reference sequence). After removal of 2 bases from V and 2 bases from J, the junction contained 4 bases not matched to a gene.

CDR3: CATQDRVRENQPQHF. The CDR3 coding sequence is TGTGCCACCCAAGACAGGGTACGGGAGAATCAGCCCCAGCATTTT. The rearrangement joins TRBV6-5 to TRBJ1-5, with TRBD1 matching 7 bases. The CDR3 has 15 residues. Per germline, CDR1 MNHEY and CDR2 SVGAGI. Trimming at V came to 10 bases and at J to 4 bases, leaving 13 bases not matched to a gene.

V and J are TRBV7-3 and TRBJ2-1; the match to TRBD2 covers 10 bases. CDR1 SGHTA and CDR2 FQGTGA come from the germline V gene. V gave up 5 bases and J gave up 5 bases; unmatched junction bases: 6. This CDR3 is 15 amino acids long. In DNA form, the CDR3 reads TGTGCCAGCAGCCACTCCGGGACTAGCGACAATGAGCAGTTCTTC. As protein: CASSHSGTSDNEQFF.

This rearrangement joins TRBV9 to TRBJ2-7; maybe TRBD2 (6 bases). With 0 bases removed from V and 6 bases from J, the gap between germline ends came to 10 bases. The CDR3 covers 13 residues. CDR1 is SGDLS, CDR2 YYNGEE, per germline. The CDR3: CASSVEWRGEQYF. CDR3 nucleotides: TGTGCCAGCAGCGTAGAATGGAGGGGCGAGCAGTACTTC.

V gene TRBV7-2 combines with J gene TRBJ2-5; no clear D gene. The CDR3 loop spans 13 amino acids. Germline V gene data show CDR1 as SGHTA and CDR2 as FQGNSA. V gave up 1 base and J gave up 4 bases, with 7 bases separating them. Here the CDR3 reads CASSLVLRETQYF. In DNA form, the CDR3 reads TGTGCCAGCAGCTTAGTTCTTCGAGAGACCCAGTACTTC.